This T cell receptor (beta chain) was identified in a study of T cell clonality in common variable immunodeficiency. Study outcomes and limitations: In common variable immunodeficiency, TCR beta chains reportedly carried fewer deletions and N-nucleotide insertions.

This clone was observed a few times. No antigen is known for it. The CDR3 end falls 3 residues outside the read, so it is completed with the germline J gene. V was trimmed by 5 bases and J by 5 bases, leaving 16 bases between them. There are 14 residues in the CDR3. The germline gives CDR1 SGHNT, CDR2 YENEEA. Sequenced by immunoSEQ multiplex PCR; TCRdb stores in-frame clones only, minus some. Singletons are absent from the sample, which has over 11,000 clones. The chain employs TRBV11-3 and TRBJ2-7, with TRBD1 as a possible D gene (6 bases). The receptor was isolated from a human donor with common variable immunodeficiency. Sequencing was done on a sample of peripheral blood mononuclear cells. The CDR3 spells CASSITGFNNEQYF. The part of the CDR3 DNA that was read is TGTGCCAGCAGCATAACAGGGTTTAACAACGAG. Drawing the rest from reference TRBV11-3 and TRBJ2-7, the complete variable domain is EAGVVQSPRYKIIEKKQPVAFWCNPISGHNTLYWYLQNLGQGPELLIRYENEEAVDDSQLPKDRFSAERLKGVDSTLKIQPAELGDSAVYLCASSITGFNNEQYFGPGTRLTVT.